The TCR beta chain described here comes from a study of CD8 T cells in ankylosing spondylitis. Library preparation for TCR beta used quantitative 5'-RACE with molecular barcodes. TCRdb processed the 5' RACE reads anew with MiXCR; each CDR3 protein has one entry. The top ten clones hold under 20% of a sample with over 700,000 distinct CDR3 sequences, 15% to 20% of them seen once. The study, taken as a whole, reports: Disease-linked clones displayed a CD8+ phenotype and appeared relatively rarely in peripheral blood. Ankylosing spondylitis blood appeared to carry a characteristic TCR beta motif of several highly homologous variants.

Trimming cost V 4 bases and J 3 bases; bases outside gene matches: 6. The CDR3 is 16 amino acids. Germline V lookup: CDR1 SGHVS, CDR2 FNYEAQ. This clonotype has only a few counts. Its antigen remains unknown. The material sequenced was blood, either unsorted or a sorted T cell fraction (not recorded which). The chain joins TRBV7-6 to TRBJ2-1; TRBD1 matches 10 bases. This TCR came from a male donor with ankylosing spondylitis. The CDR3 DNA reads TGTGCCAGCAGCTCAAAGGGGACAGGGGTCTACAATGAGCAGTTCTTC. Translated, it gives CASSSKGTGVYNEQFF.